The sequence of this T cell receptor beta chain was determined in a study of glioma-infiltrating T cells after dendritic cell vaccination. Looking at the study overall: Autologous tumor lysate-pulsed dendritic cell vaccination was given between about 2002 and 2012.

Time point reported: after dendritic cell vaccination, including at tumor progression/relapse. V was clipped by 3 bases and J by 1 base; unmatched bases: 3. Germline V CDR1 and CDR2: SGHRS, YFSETQ. The CDR3 runs to 14 residues. Clones were read by immunoSEQ multiplex PCR, and TCRdb kept only the in-frame ones, dropping some. Found here are roughly 80,000 clones, 87% of them singletons; the top ten hold 2% to 2.5%. The sequence was obtained from a human donor with glioblastoma. Sequenced here: blood, sampled after dendritic cell vaccination. This chain connects TRBV5-1 to TRBJ1-1; TRBD1 matches 7 bases. CDR3 in amino acids: CASSYRQGNTEAFF. The CDR3 DNA sequence: TGCGCCAGCAGCTACCGACAGGGGAACACTGAAGCTTTCTTT.